The 11 T cell receptor beta chains given below trace back to one sample, sequenced in a study of T cells in Graves' hyperthyroidism and ophthalmopathy. RNA transcripts yielded amplified TCR beta CDR3 regions. The primer set for the first-round RT-PCR of the TCR CDR3 was HTBI. From the multiplex PCR reads, TCRdb called clonotypes with MiXCR, one entry per CDR3 protein. The table records about 350,000 distinct CDR3 sequences, 15% to 20% of them present only once. The material sequenced was blood. These receptors were collected from a woman between 40 and 55 years old with Graves' ophthalmopathy.

This clonotype was observed at least ten times. The CDR3 here is CASASTGDYEQYF. The CDR3 region has the DNA TGTGCCAGCGCCTCGACAGGGGACTACGAGCAGTACTTC. The chain couples TRBV2 to TRBJ2-7; 8 nucleotides match TRBD1. Germline CDR1 is SNHLY and CDR2 is FYNNEI. V gave up 8 bases and J gave up 3 bases; unmatched junction bases: 6. The CDR3 spans 13 residues.

Many counts were recorded for this clonotype. This sequence joins TRBV28 and TRBJ1-1; D is possibly TRBD1 (6 bases). The CDR3 spans 12 residues. V was shortened by 6 bases and J by 7 bases, with 12 bases between the two germline ends. Germline lookup yields CDR1 MDHEN and CDR2 SYDVKM. The CDR3 DNA is TGTGCCAGCAGAAGCAGGGGACGTGAAGCTTTCTTT. Its protein is CASRSRGREAFF.

This clonotype has ten or more counts. This sequence joins TRBV15 and TRBJ2-2; D unresolved. Per germline, CDR1 LNHNV and CDR2 YYDKDF (reference sequence). V lost 0 bases and J 7 bases, leaving 12 bases between the germline ends. This CDR3 is built from 15 residues. CDR3 DNA sequence: TGTGCCACCAGCAGAGATAGGGCCTCAGTCGGGGAGCTGTTTTTT. Its translation: CATSRDRASVGELFF.

The V call is TRBV2, the J call TRBJ2-7; D is undetermined. Deletions cut 3 bases from V and 3 bases from J, with 12 bases between. The CDR3 sequence is 14 residues long. In germline, CDR1 is SNHLY, CDR2 FYNNEI. DNA of the CDR3: TGTGCCAGCAGTGAGCATCCCCCACGCTACGAGCAGTACTTC. Protein product: CASSEHPPRYEQYF.

V and J are TRBV30 and TRBJ2-7; no clear D. This CDR3 contains 12 residues. Germline CDR1 and CDR2: GTSNPN and SVGIG (reference sequence). Trimming pared 2 bases from V and 2 bases from J, leaving 7 bases between. The CDR3 DNA follows: TGTGCCTGGAGTTACAGAGCCTACGAGCAGTACTTC. Protein: CAWSYRAYEQYF.

This clonotype was detected ten times or more. The gene calls are TRBV7-3 and TRBJ2-2; TRBD1 aligns across 10 bases. The CDR3 contains 14 residues. J lost 8 bases, V lost 5 bases, and 5 bases had no gene match. Germline assignment: CDR1 SGHTA and CDR2 FQGTGA. This CDR3 is CASSRDRGPGELFF. The CDR3 DNA follows: TGTGCCAGCAGCAGAGACAGGGGGCCGGGGGAGCTGTTTTTT.

The chain employs TRBV30 and TRBJ2-7, with TRBD1 identical over 8 bases. V dropped 6 bases and J dropped 6; count of bases not matched to a gene: 7. The CDR3 is 12 amino acids. CDR1 GTSNPN and CDR2 SVGIG come from the germline V gene (reference sequence). CDR3 protein: CACYRTGTEQYF. CDR3 coding DNA: TGTGCCTGCTACCGGACAGGGACCGAGCAGTACTTC.

This clonotype came up many times. The rearrangement joins TRBV20-1 to TRBJ1-5, with unresolved D. The CDR3 sequence is 13 residues long. Germline V lookup: CDR1 DFQATT, CDR2 SNEGSKA (reference sequence). CDR3: CGVGPPTEQPQHF. The CDR3 region has the DNA TGCGGGGTAGGGCCACCCACCGAACAGCCCCAGCATTTT.

The rearrangement links TRBV20-1 to TRBJ2-2; D may be TRBD1 (5 bases). V dropped 3 bases and J dropped 3 bases, with 8 bases sitting between them. The germline CDR1 and CDR2 sequences are DFQATT and SNEGSKA (reference sequence). This CDR3 is built from 13 residues. The CDR3 DNA reads TGCAGTGCTAGTGCAGGGCACACCGGGGAGCTGTTTTTT. Encoded protein: CSASAGHTGELFF.

This clonotype was detected ten times or more. The V call is TRBV7-2, the J call TRBJ2-7, with 9 bases that match TRBD2. Germline V CDR1 and CDR2: SGHTA, FQGNSA. V dropped 4 bases and J dropped 3; count of bases not matched to a gene: 7. CDR3 size: 15 residues. The CDR3 is CASSSRAGGYYEQYF. The CDR3 bases are TGTGCCAGCAGCTCCCGGGCGGGAGGGTACTACGAGCAGTACTTC.

This clonotype showed up many times. V gene TRBV18 combines with J gene TRBJ1-1, with D maybe TRBD1 (5 bases). There are 14 residues in the CDR3. Germline assignment: CDR1 KGHSH and CDR2 LQKENI. The germline V and J ends were trimmed by 4 bases and 11 bases, with 20 bases remaining between them. This CDR3 is CASSRWNGDVEAFF. In nucleotides, the CDR3 is TGTGCCAGCTCACGGTGGAATGGGGACGTCGAGGCTTTCTTT. The full variable domain, completed using reference TRBV18 and TRBJ1-1, is NAGVMQNPRHLVRRRGQEARLRCSPMKGHSHVYWYRQLPEEGLKFMVYLQKENIIDESGMPKERFSAEFPKEGPSILRIQQVVRGDSAAYFCASSRWNGDVEAFFGQGTRLTVV.